This is a list of T cell receptor beta chains from one sample in a study of T cell repertoires in cytomegalovirus infection. In TCRdb, the reads were re-called with MiXCR into one record per CDR3 protein. Of under 300,000 distinct CDR3 sequences in the sample, 9% to 15% were seen once. Sequencing used PBMCs. These receptors came from a human donor in good health (CMV status not recorded). Some clones in this sample may be carry-over from other donors' samples. The CDR3 runs from the conserved cysteine through the conserved F or W. The order of the fields is CDR3 length, J gene, V gene, D gene, clone size, CDR3 DNA, CDR3 protein. A D gene is named only where the DNA matches it firmly. A clone size is listed for some rows: how often the clone was seen (once, few, many), or a class if it is expanded.

15 | TRBJ1-6 | TRBV7-9 | NA | many | TGTGCCAGCAGCTTATTAGACAATGGGGATTCACCCCTCCACTTT | CASSLLDNGDSPLHF
14 | TRBJ2-1 | TRBV28 | TRBD1 | few | TGTGCCAGCAACAAGGGACAGAGGATCGATGAGCAGTTCTTC | CASNKGQRIDEQFF
13 | TRBJ1-4 | TRBV20-1 | NA | few | TGCAGTGCTGCAGGGAAGGCTAATGAAAAACTGTTTTTT | CSAAGKANEKLFF
16 | TRBJ2-3 | TRBV11-2 | TRBD2 | few | TGTGCCAGCAGCTTACGTGGAGCGGGGTTCACAGATACGCAGTATTTT | CASSLRGAGFTDTQYF
15 | TRBJ2-3 | TRBV7-2 | NA | many | TGTGCCAGCAGGCGAAAAGCGGTTCCCACAGATACGCAGTATTTT | CASRRKAVPTDTQYF
15 | TRBJ1-5 | TRBV19 | NA | many | TGTGCCAGTAGTACAAAGGCCATCGGCAATCAGCCCCAGCATTTT | CASSTKAIGNQPQHF
14 | TRBJ1-6 | TRBV30 | NA | many | TGTGCCTGGGCCGACGGAACTGGGAATTCACCCCTCCACTTT | CAWADGTGNSPLHF
13 | TRBJ1-5 | TRBV7-2 | TRBD1 | many | TGTGCCAGCGCGAGACAGGGGGGTCAGCCCCAGCATTTT | CASARQGGQPQHF
14 | TRBJ2-7 | TRBV7-3 | TRBD1 | NA | TGTGCCAGCAGCTTAATGGGCACAGGGGAAGAGCAGTACTTC | CASSLMGTGEEQYF
12 | TRBJ1-5 | TRBV19 | NA | many | TGTGCCAGCCGCCAGGCCAATCAGCCCCAGCATTTT | CASRQANQPQHF
13 | TRBJ1-2 | TRBV20-1 | NA | few | TGCAGTGCTAGAGCAGGGACAACCTATGGCTACACCTTC | CSARAGTTYGYTF
19 | TRBJ2-3 | TRBV14 | NA | NA | TGTGCCAGCAGCCAAGATTGGCGACAGCCAAAACTTAGGTCAGATACGCAGTATTTT | CASSQDWRQPKLRSDTQYF
17 | TRBJ1-3 | TRBV7-2 | NA | medium-sized | TGTGCCAGCAGCTTACCTCCGGGACAAAGCTCTGGAAACACCATATATTTT | CASSLPPGQSSGNTIYF
12 | TRBJ1-2 | TRBV19 | NA | NA | TGTGCCAGTAGTATTAGAGACTATGGCTACACCTTC | CASSIRDYGYTF
15 | TRBJ2-7 | TRBV25-1 | TRBD1 | NA | TGTGCCAGCGATAAGGGATATACAGGGGGAGACGAGCAGTACTTC | CASDKGYTGGDEQYF
13 | TRBJ2-5 | TRBV6-1 | NA | many | TGTGCCAGCAGACGACTGAGCCAAGAGACCCAGTACTTC | CASRRLSQETQYF
13 | TRBJ1-1 | TRBV7-3 | TRBD1 | many | TGTGCCAGCAGCCCCCTTGGGACAGCTGAAGCTTTCTTT | CASSPLGTAEAFF
13 | TRBJ1-2 | TRBV14 | NA | few | TGTGCCAGCAGCCAACTATCGGGCTATGGCTACACCTTC | CASSQLSGYGYTF
12 | TRBJ1-1 | TRBV5-1 | NA | NA | TGCGCCAGCAGCATCCGGGGGGAGGAAGCTTTCTTT | CASSIRGEEAFF